Shown below are 22 T cell receptor beta chains from a single sample sequenced in a study of T-cell reconstitution after alpha-beta-depleted transplantation in children. Construction of the TCRbeta library involved unique molecular identifiers. In TCRdb, the PCR reads were re-called with MiXCR into one record per CDR3 protein. In the table there are about a million distinct CDR3 sequences, around 30% of which are singletons. This sample comprised PBMCs, mostly from graft donor cells, obtained 360 days after TCRalphabeta/CD19-depleted stem cell transplant. The receptor source for this set is a boy less than two years old who had a stem cell transplant for SCID, so the T cells may come from the graft donor.

This clonotype was seen more than once but under ten times. CDR3 loop: CASSQRLRGETQYF. Written as DNA, the CDR3 is TGTGCCAGCAGCCAAAGATTGCGGGGAGAGACCCAGTACTTC. This chain joins TRBV7-2 and TRBJ2-5; D perhaps matches TRBD2 (6 bases). V was shortened by 5 bases and J by 4 bases, with 14 bases between the two germline ends. CDR3 length equals 14 residues. Germline V gives CDR1 SGHTA, CDR2 FQGNSA.

For the CDR3, the DNA is TGTGCCAGCAGTCCCCCGGGACTAGCGGGGGGTCTCTACAATGAGCAGTTCTTC. Translated, it gives CASSPPGLAGGLYNEQFF. The rearrangement joins TRBV2 to TRBJ2-1, with 15 bases aligning to TRBD2. CDR1 and CDR2 (germline): SNHLY, FYNNEI. The CDR3 extends over 18 amino acids. Losses at the gene ends were 5 bases for V and 3 bases for J; bases not matched to a gene: 8.

The chain's CDR3 is CASSFGQPSGANVLTF. The CDR3, as DNA: TGTGCCAGCAGCTTCGGGCAGCCCTCTGGGGCCAACGTCCTGACTTTC. The chain links TRBV11-1 to TRBJ2-6; the D is unclear. V lost 3 bases, J lost 0 bases, and 9 bases lay in between. Germline assignment: CDR1 SGHAT and CDR2 FQDESV (reference sequence). There are 16 residues in the CDR3.

This clonotype was recorded a few times. The chain carries TRBV20-1 and TRBJ2-5; tentatively, D is TRBD1 (5 bases). This CDR3 has 12 residues. V lost 4 bases, J lost 5 bases, and 11 bases lay in between. CDR1 DFQATT and CDR2 SNEGSKA come from the germline V gene (reference sequence). In nucleotides, the CDR3 is TGCAGTGCTACCCAACAGGTGGAGACCCAGTACTTC. Translated, it gives CSATQQVETQYF.

The chain combines TRBV7-2 with TRBJ2-1, with 7 nucleotides matching TRBD1. Germline V gene sequence: CDR1 SGHTA, CDR2 FQGNSA. The CDR3 spans 16 residues. V lost 6 bases and J lost 4; bases outside the gene matches: 12. For the CDR3, the DNA is TGTGCCAGCAGTAACTACCCGGGACAGCGGTACAATGAGCAGTTCTTC. Translating gives CASSNYPGQRYNEQFF.

This clonotype was detected only a few times. The chain joins TRBV5-1 to TRBJ1-1; D is possibly TRBD1 (5 bases). CDR1 is SGHRS and CDR2 is YFSETQ in the germline V gene. Trimming stripped 3 bases from V and 5 bases from J, with 14 bases between. The CDR3 is 14 amino acids. CDR3 nucleotide sequence: TGCGCCAGCAGCTCGACAGAATTGCGGACTGAAGCTTTCTTT. Translating it yields CASSSTELRTEAFF.

This sequence joins TRBV7-9 and TRBJ2-1; 7 bases fit TRBD1. CDR3 length: 15 residues. Germline V gene data show CDR1 as SEHNR and CDR2 as FQNEAQ (reference sequence). The ends lost 5 bases at V and 2 bases at J; junction bases unmatched: 6. The CDR3 DNA follows: TGTGCCAGCAGCCCGACAGGGAGTCCCTACAATGAGCAGTTCTTC. This codes for CASSPTGSPYNEQFF.

The chain carries TRBV11-2 and TRBJ2-5; 8 bases fit TRBD2. Germline values: CDR1 SGHAT, CDR2 FQNNGV. There are 17 residues in the CDR3. The junction had 15 bases not matched to a gene; V was cut back by 4 bases and J by 5 bases. The CDR3 is CASSSIQLAGGRETQYF. Written as DNA, the CDR3 is TGTGCCAGCAGCTCTATCCAACTGGCGGGGGGCCGGGAGACCCAGTACTTC.

This clonotype was seen a few times. The rearrangement joins TRBV5-5 to TRBJ1-6, with D tentatively TRBD1 (5 bases). Trimming took 1 base from V and 6 from J, leaving 11 bases between them. The germline CDR1 and CDR2 sequences are SGHKS and YYEKEE (reference sequence). The CDR3 is 15 residues long. The CDR3 spells CASSLWGNVNSPLHF. The CDR3 DNA reads as TGTGCCAGCAGCTTGTGGGGGAACGTTAATTCACCCCTCCACTTT. The entire variable domain, with the rest obtained from reference TRBV5-5 and TRBJ1-6, is as follows: DAGVTQSPTHLIKTRGQQVTLRCSPISGHKSVSWYQQVLGQGPQFIFQYYEKEERGRGNFPDRFSARQFPNYSSELNVNALLLGDSALYLCASSLWGNVNSPLHFGNGTRLTVT.

This chain connects TRBV11-2 to TRBJ2-7; D unclear. Trimming pared 5 bases from V and 0 bases from J, leaving 17 bases between. CDR3 length: 16 residues. Looked up from germline, CDR1 is SGHAT and CDR2 is FQNNGV. CDR3 residues: CASSQRPSLSSYEQYF. CDR3 sequence (DNA): TGTGCCAGCAGCCAGAGACCCTCGCTCAGCTCCTACGAGCAGTACTTC.

This chain connects TRBV28 to TRBJ2-3, with D possibly TRBD1 on 6 matching bases. Trimming pared 5 bases from V and 3 bases from J, leaving 18 bases between. Germline loops: CDR1 MDHEN, CDR2 SYDVKM. There are 16 residues in the CDR3. The CDR3 DNA reads TGTGCCAGCAGTCTCCCCATGGGGGCCGGGACAGATACGCAGTATTTT. Translated: CASSLPMGAGTDTQYF.

This chain joins TRBV15 and TRBJ2-1; no definite D call. CDR1 is LNHNV and CDR2 is YYDKDF in the germline V gene (reference sequence). There are 16 residues in the CDR3. The V end was cut by 0 bases, the J end by 2 bases, with 11 bases between. CDR3 residues: CATSRDPQLAYNEQFF. The DNA of the CDR3 is TGTGCCACCAGCAGAGATCCCCAGCTAGCCTACAATGAGCAGTTCTTC.

The chain joins TRBV12-3 or TRBV12-4 to TRBJ2-1; 10 nucleotides align to TRBD1. Trimming cost V 3 bases and J 9 bases; bases outside gene matches: 14. This CDR3 has 17 residues. CDR3 sequence (DNA): TGTGCCAGCAGTTTTGTGGGGACAGGGGACAGGTGGAGTGAGCAGTTCTTC. Translation: CASSFVGTGDRWSEQFF.

The rearrangement joins TRBV2 to TRBJ2-7; 8 bases align to TRBD2. V lost 5 bases and J lost 1; bases outside the gene matches: 4. Germline V gene lookup returns CDR1 SNHLY and CDR2 FYNNEI. The CDR3 sequence is 14 residues long. The CDR3 loop is CASSSGTRSYEQYF. The CDR3 region has the DNA TGTGCCAGCAGTTCCGGGACTAGGTCCTACGAGCAGTACTTC.

The chain uses TRBV28 and TRBJ1-6, with TRBD1 as a possible D gene (5 bases). Trimming removed 7 bases from V and 5 bases from J, with 15 bases in between. Germline CDR1 and CDR2: MDHEN and SYDVKM. The CDR3 is made up of 15 amino acids. CDR3 sequence (DNA): TGTGCCAGCACCCCAGCGGCAGGGAATAATTCACCCCTCCACTTT. Amino acid sequence: CASTPAAGNNSPLHF.

This chain uses TRBV7-2 with TRBJ1-4, with unresolved D. Germline lookup yields CDR1 SGHTA and CDR2 FQGNSA. Trimming took off 3 bases at V and 7 bases at J, with 9 bases between the two ends. The CDR3 extends over 13 amino acids. The CDR3 loop is CASSLRSTEKLFF. In DNA form, the CDR3 reads TGTGCCAGCAGCTTGAGAAGTACTGAAAAACTGTTTTTT.

The chain combines TRBV11-2 with TRBJ2-5; the match to TRBD2 covers 10 bases. CDR1 and CDR2 (germline): SGHAT, FQNNGV. The junction had 7 bases not matched to a gene; V was cut back by 5 bases and J by 4 bases. The CDR3 length is 15 residues. CDR3 sequence reads: CASSRSGGAVETQYF. The CDR3 nucleotides are TGTGCCAGCAGCCGAAGCGGGGGGGCCGTAGAGACCCAGTACTTC.

This rearrangement joins TRBV2 to TRBJ2-4; D remains ambiguous. CDR1 is SNHLY and CDR2 is FYNNEI in the germline V gene. This CDR3 comprises 15 residues. Trimming took 2 bases from V and 6 from J, leaving 14 bases between them. The chain's CDR3 is CASSERAARRNIQYF. The CDR3 nucleotides read TGTGCCAGCAGTGAAAGGGCGGCGCGGAGAAACATTCAGTACTTC.

This clonotype came up many times. This chain connects TRBV12-3 or TRBV12-4 to TRBJ1-5; D may be TRBD1 (5 bases). The CDR3 runs 15 residues. Deletions cut 5 bases from V and 3 bases from J, with 14 bases between. The CDR3 loop reads CASSHGTANNQPQHF. The CDR3 nucleotides read TGTGCCAGCAGTCATGGGACGGCTAACAATCAGCCCCAGCATTTT.

This clonotype was counted ten times or more. The chain couples TRBV12-3 or TRBV12-4 to TRBJ1-6; the D is unclear. Trimming cost V 2 bases and J 7 bases, with 6 bases left between them. The CDR3 loop spans 13 amino acids. CDR3: CASSLSRNSPLHF. DNA for the CDR3: TGTGCCAGCAGTTTAAGTAGGAATTCACCCCTCCACTTT.

Only a few counts were recorded for this clonotype. This sequence joins TRBV5-1 and TRBJ2-3, with TRBD1 as a possible D gene (6 bases). Germline lookup yields CDR1 SGHRS and CDR2 YFSETQ. The CDR3 is 15 amino acids. V lost 1 base, J lost 2 bases, and 11 bases lay in between. CDR3 amino acids: CASSLSTGLTDTQYF. The DNA for the CDR3 is TGCGCCAGCAGCTTGTCGACAGGCCTCACAGATACGCAGTATTTT.

A word on this clonotype: Mismatch with germline at one junction end may stem from a read error. This chain connects TRBV18 to TRBJ2-1; D not certain. The CDR3 consists of 15 residues. Germline V lookup: CDR1 KGHSH, CDR2 LQKENI. The CDR3 spells CASSPLLHSYNEEFF. CDR3 DNA: TGTGCCAGCTCACCGCTCCTGCACTCCTACAATGAGGAGTTCTTC.